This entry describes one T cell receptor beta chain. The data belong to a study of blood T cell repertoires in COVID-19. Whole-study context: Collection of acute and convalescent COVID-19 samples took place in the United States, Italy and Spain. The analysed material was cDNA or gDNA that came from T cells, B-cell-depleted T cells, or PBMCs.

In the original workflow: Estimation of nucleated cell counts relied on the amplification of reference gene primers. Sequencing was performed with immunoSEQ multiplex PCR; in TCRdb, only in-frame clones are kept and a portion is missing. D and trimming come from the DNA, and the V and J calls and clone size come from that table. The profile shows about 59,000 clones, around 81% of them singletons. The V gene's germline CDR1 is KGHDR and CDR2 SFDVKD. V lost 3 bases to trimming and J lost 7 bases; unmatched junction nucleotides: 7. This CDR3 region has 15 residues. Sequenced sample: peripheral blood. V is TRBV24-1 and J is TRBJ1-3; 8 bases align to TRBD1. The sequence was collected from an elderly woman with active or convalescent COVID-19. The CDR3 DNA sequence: TGTGCCACCAGTGATACCAGACAGGGGTCCAACACCATATATTTT. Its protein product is CATSDTRQGSNTIYF.